Below are 21 T cell receptor beta chains sequenced from a single sample in a study of T cells in Graves' hyperthyroidism and ophthalmopathy. Amplified regions were TCR beta CDR3 sequences from RNA transcripts. First-round RT-PCR of the TCR CDR3 relied on the HTBI primer set. TCRdb fed the multiplex PCR reads into MiXCR, producing one record per CDR3 protein. The repertoire consists of about 530,000 distinct CDR3 sequences, with 15% to 20% occurring once and the leading ten covering roughly a sixth. The sequencing input was blood. The origin of the receptors is a young woman with Graves' ophthalmopathy.

This clonotype was seen a handful of times. J is TRBJ2-1 and V is TRBV2; 8 bases are a match to TRBD2. Germline lookup yields CDR1 SNHLY and CDR2 FYNNEI. Trimming cost V 2 bases and J 5 bases; bases outside gene matches: 2. The CDR3 is made up of 14 amino acids. CDR3 DNA: TGTGCCAGCAGTGAACTAGCGGGTAACAATGAGCAGTTCTTC. Translated: CASSELAGNNEQFF. Drawing the rest from reference TRBV2 and TRBJ2-1, the complete variable domain is EPEVTQTPSHQVTQMGQEVILRCVPISNHLYFYWYRQILGQKVEFLVSFYNNEISEKSEIFDDQFSVERPDGSNFTLKIRSTKLEDSAMYFCASSELAGNNEQFFGPGTRLTVL.

In this sample, this clonotype turned up a few times. DNA of the CDR3: TGTGCCAGTAGTCGGACAGATTCACCCCTCCACTTT. Translated: CASSRTDSPLHF. The chain links TRBV19 to TRBJ1-6; maybe TRBD1 (6 bases). Germline V gene lookup returns CDR1 LNHDA and CDR2 SQIVND (reference sequence). With 5 bases removed from V and 8 bases from J, the gap between germline ends came to 7 bases. The CDR3 covers 12 residues.

The chain links TRBV5-4 to TRBJ2-7, with a tentative D call TRBD2 (5 bases). The CDR3 is 14 amino acids. Looked up from germline, CDR1 is SGHNT and CDR2 is YYREEE (reference sequence). The germline V and J ends were trimmed by 4 bases and 0 bases, with 11 bases remaining between them. This chain's CDR3 is CASSQDYNSYEQYF. CDR3 bases: TGTGCCAGCAGCCAAGACTACAACTCCTACGAGCAGTACTTC.

The chain combines TRBV27 with TRBJ2-7; possibly TRBD2 for D (6 bases). V was cut by 8 bases and J by 5 bases, with 31 bases left in between. Germline V gene lookup returns CDR1 MNHEY and CDR2 SMNVEV (reference sequence). The CDR3 spans 18 residues. DNA of the CDR3: TGTGCCAGCTCTTCCACACAGACATCTGCCGAGGGACTGAACGAGCAGTACTTC. It is translated as CASSSTQTSAEGLNEQYF.

This clonotype appeared a single time. The chain joins TRBV6-2 or TRBV6-3 to TRBJ1-5; 9 bases fit TRBD1. CDR1 MNHEY and CDR2 SVGEGT come from the germline V gene. V lost 6 bases and J lost 3; bases outside the gene matches: 6. The CDR3 length is 15 residues. The chain's CDR3 is CASRHGQGYNQPQHF. The DNA of the CDR3 is TGTGCCAGCAGGCACGGACAGGGGTACAATCAGCCCCAGCATTTT.

This clonotype appeared many times. This chain uses TRBV20-1 with TRBJ2-2, with 8 positions matching TRBD2. Germline V gene lookup returns CDR1 DFQATT and CDR2 SNEGSKA (reference sequence). V shed 5 bases, J shed 4 bases, and the junction held 6 bases outside the gene matches. This CDR3 contains 14 residues. The CDR3 DNA is TGCAGTGCTTTACTAGCGGCTTCCACCGGGGAGCTGTTTTTT. This codes for CSALLAASTGELFF.

This clonotype was seen repeatedly, ten times or more. The chain employs TRBV5-1 and TRBJ2-7; D is perhaps TRBD1 (6 bases). Trimming shortened V by 0 bases and J by 1 base, and 11 bases separated the two germline ends. The CDR3 runs 15 residues. The V gene's germline CDR1 is SGHRS and CDR2 YFSETQ. This CDR3 reads CASSLAIGQSYEQYF. The DNA of the CDR3 is TGCGCCAGCAGCTTGGCCATCGGACAGTCCTACGAGCAGTACTTC.

This clonotype was detected only a few times. The rearrangement uses TRBV4-3 and TRBJ2-2, with 7 bases that match TRBD1. CDR3 length: 16 amino acids. The germline gives CDR1 LGHNA, CDR2 YSLEER. V was pared by 0 bases and J by 3 bases, with 4 bases of the junction left unmatched. The CDR3 nucleotides are TGCGCCAGCAGCCAAGATTACAGGGGATACACCGGGGAGCTGTTTTTT. This encodes CASSQDYRGYTGELFF.

V and J are TRBV13 and TRBJ2-7, with 9 bases aligning to TRBD2. J gave up 1 base and V 5 bases, and 6 bases lay outside the gene matches. Per germline, CDR1 PRHDT and CDR2 FYEKMQ (reference sequence). CDR3 length: 15 amino acids. CDR3 residues: CASSTTTSGSYEQYF. The CDR3 nucleotides read TGTGCCAGCAGCACAACGACTAGCGGTTCCTACGAGCAGTACTTC.

There are many counts of this clonotype. V is TRBV3-1 and J is TRBJ1-2; D may be TRBD1 (5 bases). The V gene lost 0 bases and the J gene lost 4 bases, with 9 bases spanning the gap. Germline CDR1 reads LGHDT; CDR2 reads YNNKEL (reference sequence). The CDR3 is made up of 14 amino acids. The CDR3 loop is CASSQDAGSYGYTF. In DNA form, the CDR3 reads TGTGCCAGCAGCCAAGATGCAGGGAGCTATGGCTACACCTTC.

This sequence joins TRBV7-2 and TRBJ2-3; 11 bases line up with TRBD2. The CDR3 length is 17 residues. Germline V gene data show CDR1 as SGHTA and CDR2 as FQGNSA. Trimming took 4 bases from V and 0 from J; bases not matched to a gene: 6. The CDR3 nucleotides read TGTGCCAGCAGCTCCGGGACTAGCGGTTCTAGCACAGATACGCAGTATTTT. Translation gives CASSSGTSGSSTDTQYF.

A remark on this clonotype: A junction boundary mismatches the germline segment, possibly from a read error. The gene calls are TRBV6-1 and TRBJ2-7; tentatively, D is TRBD2 (5 bases). Germline lookup yields CDR1 MNHNS and CDR2 SASEGT. CDR3 length equals 16 residues. The CDR3 DNA is TGTGCCAGCAGTGAAGAGATGGTGAGCCCGCTACTACGGGATCACTTC. Its protein is CASSEEMVSPLLRDHF.

This clonotype was counted only a few times. The V and J genes are TRBV10-3 and TRBJ2-7; the D is unclear. The CDR3 is 12 residues long. The V and J ends lost 9 bases and 5 bases respectively, with 14 bases between them. CDR1 ENHRY and CDR2 SYGVKD come from the germline V gene. The CDR3 sequence: CAILGSGNEQYF. CDR3 coding DNA: TGTGCCATACTGGGCAGTGGAAACGAGCAGTACTTC.

There are a few counts of this clonotype. The rearrangement joins TRBV27 to TRBJ2-7; possibly TRBD2 for D (6 bases). The length of the CDR3 is 12 residues. CDR1 and CDR2 from the germline V gene are MNHEY and SMNVEV (reference sequence). V was pared by 7 bases and J by 6 bases, with 13 bases between. This CDR3 is CASIGGTGEQYF. The CDR3 nucleotides read TGTGCCAGCATAGGCGGGACGGGCGAGCAGTACTTC.

Many counts were recorded for this clonotype. The chain links TRBV2 to TRBJ1-6; no clear D gene. CDR3 length: 14 amino acids. Trimming stripped 7 bases from V and 7 bases from J, with 14 bases between. CDR1 SNHLY and CDR2 FYNNEI come from the germline V gene. DNA for the CDR3: TGTGCCAGCAACGCTTGGCTTATCAATTCACCCCTCCACTTT. It codes for CASNAWLINSPLHF. Complete variable domain (other parts from reference TRBV2 and TRBJ1-6): EPEVTQTPSHQVTQMGQEVILRCVPISNHLYFYWYRQILGQKVEFLVSFYNNEISEKSEIFDDQFSVERPDGSNFTLKIRSTKLEDSAMYFCASNAWLINSPLHFGNGTRLTVT.

This clonotype came up a few times. The V gene is TRBV6-1, the J gene TRBJ2-2; D remains ambiguous. The CDR3 spans 16 residues. V was trimmed by 5 bases and J by 1 base, leaving 14 bases between them. The germline CDR1 and CDR2 sequences are MNHNS and SASEGT. CDR3 in DNA: TGTGCCAGCAGTAAAGGGCTAGGGCTGAACACCGGGGAGCTGTTTTTT. Translated, it gives CASSKGLGLNTGELFF.

This clonotype has more than one count but fewer than ten. The chain is built from TRBV6-1 and TRBJ1-2; no reliable D call. Germline V gene sequence: CDR1 MNHNS, CDR2 SASEGT. The germline V and J ends were trimmed by 7 bases and 3 bases, with 12 bases remaining between them. The CDR3 spans 13 residues. Here the CDR3 DNA reads TGTGCCAGCACCGGGGAGAAAGACTATGGCTACACCTTC. It specifies CASTGEKDYGYTF.

On this clonotype itself: One end of the junction is discordant with germline, which a read error may explain. The V and J genes are TRBV10-3 and TRBJ1-5; the match to TRBD1 covers 7 bases. This CDR3 has 12 residues. The germline CDR1 and CDR2 sequences are ENHRY and SYGVKD. The CDR3 loop reads CATRDSNRPQHF. The CDR3 nucleotides read TGTGCCACCAGGGACAGCAATCGGCCCCAGCATTTT.

This chain joins TRBV7-2 and TRBJ1-5; the match to TRBD1 covers 9 bases. V lost 0 bases and J lost 6; bases outside the gene matches: 0. The CDR3 contains 14 residues. Germline V gives CDR1 SGHTA, CDR2 FQGNSA. The CDR3 loop reads CASSLATGGQPQHF. The CDR3 DNA reads TGTGCCAGCAGCTTAGCGACAGGGGGTCAGCCCCAGCATTTT.

The chain couples TRBV5-6 to TRBJ1-3; 8 nucleotides match TRBD1. Losses at the gene ends were 4 bases for V and 2 bases for J; bases not matched to a gene: 5. Germline-derived CDR1 and CDR2 are SGHDT and YYEEEE. The CDR3 consists of 15 residues. DNA of the CDR3: TGTGCCAGCAGCGTCCTGACAGGGGCTGGAAACACCATATATTTT. Translated, it gives CASSVLTGAGNTIYF.

This clonotype was recorded a few times. The DNA of the CDR3 is TGTGCCAGCAGCCTAAGTACCGAATTCACAGATACGCAGTATTTT. Translation: CASSLSTEFTDTQYF. The V and J genes are TRBV5-4 and TRBJ2-3; D is unclear. This CDR3 is 15 amino acids long. Trimming took off 4 bases at V and 2 bases at J, with 14 bases between the two ends. The germline V gene encodes CDR1 SGHNT and CDR2 YYREEE (reference sequence).